Listed below are T cell receptor beta chains from one sample, sequenced in a study. A single record per CDR3 protein comes from TCRdb applying MiXCR to the RT-PCR reads. This table has some 4,000 distinct CDR3 sequences, approximately 31% appearing once. The sequencing sample was made of memory CD4+ T cells from salivary gland. Receptor source: a female donor with primary Sjogren's syndrome. Both conserved end residues are part of each CDR3. D genes are given only for firm matches. For some rows the clone size is stated as once, few or many, or as a class when expanded; others skip it.

d_call | clone_size | j_call | v_call | cdr3_nt | cdr3_aa
- | many | TRBJ2-4 | TRBV18 | TGTGCCAGCTCACCATTTAGTGGCGGGAAAAACATTCAGTACTTC | CASSPFSGGKNIQYF
TRBD1 | medium-sized | TRBJ1-3 | TRBV7-2 | TGTGCCAGCAGCTTCCGGGACAGGAGAAACACCATATATTTT | CASSFRDRRNTIYF
TRBD1 | medium-sized | TRBJ1-1 | TRBV20-1 | TGCAGTGCCCGGGACAGTTGGGACACTGAAGCTTTCTTT | CSARDSWDTEAFF
- | - | TRBJ2-3 | TRBV20-1 | TGCAGTGCTAGGGGCCGCCTAAGCACAGATACGCAGTATTTT | CSARGRLSTDTQYF
TRBD2 | - | TRBJ2-5 | TRBV12-3/TRBV12-4 | TGTGCCAGCAGCTCTAGCGGGACGCTTACCCAAGAGACCCAGTACTTC | CASSSSGTLTQETQYF
- | medium-sized | TRBJ1-2 | TRBV24-1 | TGTGCCACCAGTGGCGGGACTCTATCCTATGGCTACACCTTC | CATSGGTLSYGYTF
- | - | TRBJ1-2 | TRBV28 | TGTGCCAGCAGTGTCCGGATGGGAGGCTACACCTTC | CASSVRMGGYTF
- | medium-sized | TRBJ2-3 | TRBV15 | TGTGCCACCAGCAGCGGGTTGAAGGATACGCAGTATTTT | CATSSGLKDTQYF
- | medium-sized | TRBJ1-5 | TRBV20-1 | TGCAGTGCGGGCCTCGGGACGGGGTCGGGAGATCAGCCCCAGCATTTT | CSAGLGTGSGDQPQHF
- | - | TRBJ2-7 | TRBV7-2 | TGTGCCAGCAGCTTAGTGAAGGCGGCTGGAAGCGAGCAGTACTTC | CASSLVKAAGSEQYF
TRBD1 | medium-sized | TRBJ2-2 | TRBV29-1 | TGCAGCGTTCGGACCCCGGGACAGAGGACCGGGGAGCTGTTTTTT | CSVRTPGQRTGELFF
- | - | TRBJ2-3 | TRBV30 | TGTGCCTGGAGCGCCAGCTCGCGGGCCCTAGGGAATACGCAGTATTTT | CAWSASSRALGNTQYF
- | once | TRBJ2-3 | TRBV10-3 | TGTGCCATCAGTGTAGCGACTCGCACAGATACGCAGTATTTT | CAISVATRTDTQYF
TRBD1 | - | TRBJ2-7 | TRBV27 | TGTGCCAGCAGTTCGGCCGGGACAGGGAGGTACGAGCAGTACTTC | CASSSAGTGRYEQYF
- | large | TRBJ2-1 | TRBV20-1 | TGCAGTGCCTTACCGACAGACTACAATGAGCAGTTCTTC | CSALPTDYNEQFF
- | medium-sized | TRBJ1-2 | TRBV4-2 | TGTGCCAGCAGCCAAGATGCGGAACTTGGCTACACCTTC | CASSQDAELGYTF
TRBD1 | - | TRBJ2-1 | TRBV18 | TGTGCCAGCTCATCACATTCAGGGGGCAATGAGCAGTTCTTC | CASSSHSGGNEQFF
- | medium-sized | TRBJ1-2 | TRBV9 | TGTGCCAGCAGCGTACTACCGGATTATGGCTACACCTTC | CASSVLPDYGYTF
- | medium-sized | TRBJ2-7 | TRBV6-6 | TGTGCCAGCAGTTACACCAGGAAGGAGCAGTACTTC | CASSYTRKEQYF
- | medium-sized | TRBJ1-3 | TRBV5-5 | TGTGCCAGCAGCTTGGACAGCGCCTCTGGAAACACCATATATTTT | CASSLDSASGNTIYF
- | - | TRBJ2-1 | TRBV11-2 | TGTGCCAGCAGCTTAGCGGGAAACAATGAGCAGTTCTTC | CASSLAGNNEQFF
TRBD1 | medium-sized | TRBJ2-2 | TRBV6-5 | TGTGCCAGCAGGCCGGGACAGAGTCCCGGGGAGCTGTTTTTT | CASRPGQSPGELFF
- | medium-sized | TRBJ2-6 | TRBV20-1 | TGCAGTGCCCTGCAGATAAGTGGGGCCAACGTCCTGACTTTC | CSALQISGANVLTF
TRBD1 | medium-sized | TRBJ1-6 | TRBV7-3 | TGTGCCAGCAGCTCGGGACAGGACGGGACACCCCTCCACTTT | CASSSGQDGTPLHF
- | - | TRBJ1-6 | TRBV29-1 | TGCAGCTTGGGAGTCTCACAGAATTCACCCCTCCACTTT | CSLGVSQNSPLHF
- | - | TRBJ1-5 | TRBV5-8 | TGTGCCAGCAGCCCTGAGGGGTACAATCAGCCCCAGCATTTT | CASSPEGYNQPQHF
TRBD2 | - | TRBJ2-1 | TRBV7-9 | TGTGCCAGCAGCCCGGGGGTTGCGGCTAGCGGGAGTTACAATGAGCAGTTCTTC | CASSPGVAASGSYNEQFF
- | medium-sized | TRBJ2-7 | TRBV30 | TGTGCCTGGAGTGTGGGGGTTCTATCCTACGAGCAGTACTTC | CAWSVGVLSYEQYF
TRBD1 | - | TRBJ1-6 | TRBV28 | TGTGCCAGCAGTTCCACCCTGACAGGGAGCTATAATTCACCCCTCCACTTT | CASSSTLTGSYNSPLHF
TRBD1 | medium-sized | TRBJ1-1 | TRBV7-9 | TGTGCCAGCAGCTCACAGGGGGGGCTCACTGAAGCTTTCTTT | CASSSQGGLTEAFF
TRBD1 | many | TRBJ1-2 | TRBV2 | TGTGCCAGCAGTGAACGAGAACAGGGGAGTGGCTACACCTTC | CASSEREQGSGYTF